These 4 T cell receptor beta chains were all obtained from the same sample, sequenced in a study of blood T cell repertoires in COVID-19 (dated by TCRdb to 2020 to 2022). Library creation used the immunoSEQ multiplex PCR assay. The source is immuneACCESS, and TCRdb retained only in-frame sequences with V and J called. Part of the clones is not carried over; for the studies checked, unresolved V genes explain less than half of this, and the remainder is unexplained. Within this sample are a few hundred thousand clones, with about 90% of them counted one time only. Of the sample, approximately 2.2% is held by the ten largest clones. The sequencing input was peripheral blood. The receptor set was obtained from a man between 18 and 29 years old with active or convalescent COVID-19.

The chain employs TRBV29-1 and TRBJ1-1, with D tentatively TRBD1 (5 bases). Germline values: CDR1 SQVTM, CDR2 ANQGSEA. The CDR3 is made up of 15 amino acids. The V end was cut by 0 bases, the J end by 5 bases, with 16 bases between. CDR3 in DNA: TGCAGCGTTGAAGATAATGTGCAGGGAGGGACTGAAGCTTTCTTT. It specifies CSVEDNVQGGTEAFF. Full variable domain (rest looked up from reference TRBV29-1 and TRBJ1-1): SAVISQKPSRDICQRGTSLTIQCQVDSQVTMMFWYRQQPGQSLTLIATANQGSEATYESGFVIDKFPISRPNLTFSTLTVSNMSPEDSSIYLCSVEDNVQGGTEAFFGQGTRLTVV.

In this sample, this clone turned up a few times. The chain has TRBV28 and TRBJ1-5, with D perhaps matching TRBD1 (6 bases). Trimming shortened V by 1 base and J by 3 bases, and 13 bases separated the two germline ends. The CDR3 consists of 16 residues. Germline V CDR1 and CDR2: MDHEN, SYDVKM. CDR3 DNA sequence: TGTGCCAGCAGTTTATCGCGCAGGGGAATCAATCAGCCCCAGCATTTT. Translating it yields CASSLSRRGINQPQHF.

The rearrangement joins TRBV4-1 to TRBJ2-2, with 10 bases identical to TRBD1. The CDR3 extends over 15 amino acids. Trimming took 5 bases from V and 6 from J; bases not matched to a gene: 6. CDR1 is MGHRA and CDR2 is YSYEKL in the germline V gene. CDR3 residues: CASSFGQGVAGELFF. The DNA of the CDR3 is TGCGCCAGCAGCTTCGGACAGGGGGTCGCCGGGGAGCTGTTTTTT.

The chain uses TRBV2 and TRBJ2-3; D ambiguous. CDR1 and CDR2 (germline): SNHLY, FYNNEI. Trimming shortened V by 3 bases and J by 5 bases, and 6 bases separated the two germline ends. The CDR3 contains 12 residues. CDR3 protein: CASSELEDTQYF. The CDR3 nucleotides are TGTGCCAGCAGTGAGTTAGAAGATACGCAGTATTTT.